The sequence of this T cell receptor beta chain was determined in a study of blood T cell repertoires in COVID-19. Across the study: Sample material is recorded as cDNA or gDNA derived from T cells, B-cell-depleted T cells, or PBMCs.

V was clipped by 1 base and J by 2 bases, with 12 bases between them. Germline V gives CDR1 SGHAT, CDR2 FQNNGV. CDR3 length: 16 amino acids. Sequencing was performed with immunoSEQ multiplex PCR; in TCRdb, only in-frame clones are kept and a portion is missing. The sample holds over 150,000 clones, 70% to 90% seen once. The sample comprised peripheral blood. This receptor was identified in a man aged 50 to 59 who had recovered from COVID-19. The chain carries TRBV11-2 and TRBJ2-4; TRBD1 is a possible D gene (6 bases). CDR3 DNA sequence: TGTGCCAGCAGCTTAGGACAGGTGTGGTCCAAAAACATTCAGTACTTC. This encodes CASSLGQVWSKNIQYF. The full variable domain, its missing parts supplied by reference TRBV11-2 and TRBJ2-4, is EAGVAQSPRYKIIEKRQSVAFWCNPISGHATLYWYQQILGQGPKLLIQFQNNGVVDDSQLPKDRFSAERLKGVDSTLKIQPAKLEDSAVYLCASSLGQVWSKNIQYFGAGTRLSVL.